This paragraph reports one T cell receptor beta chain. Source study methods: Cell counts per sample came from amplifying reference gene primers. Measured with immunoSEQ multiplex PCR; TCRdb has only the in-frame clones, and not every one. From that table come the V and J calls and clone size; the DNA was used to work out D and trimming. Among over 130,000 clones, around 80% were seen once, and the ten largest hold approximately 4.5%. The sample comes from a study of blood T cell repertoires in COVID-19. At the level of the study: Samples taken during acute and convalescent COVID-19 were collected in the United States, Italy and Spain. Sources were T cells, B-cell-depleted T cells, or PBMCs; the material itself was cDNA or gDNA.

Per the germline V gene, CDR1 is MNHNS and CDR2 is SASEGT. This CDR3 comprises 15 residues. V gave up 3 bases and J gave up 4 bases, with 13 bases separating them. Specimen: peripheral blood. This clonotype was sampled from a woman older than 75 with active or convalescent COVID-19. V is TRBV6-1 and J is TRBJ2-1, with unresolved D. CDR3 sequence reads: CASSDSFSSYNEQFF. In DNA, the CDR3 is TGTGCCAGCAGTGATAGCTTTTCGTCATACAATGAGCAGTTCTTC.